This is a list of T cell receptor beta chains from one sample in a study of beta chain features in type 1 diabetes. The data were produced by immunoSEQ multiplex PCR, yet TCRdb's version contains in-frame clones alone and is incomplete. The data hold about 900,000 clones, with around a sixth observed a single time. The material sequenced was naive CD4+ T cells from blood. These receptors all come from a woman between 18 and 29 years old in good health. CDR3s include the opening cysteine and the closing phenylalanine or tryptophan. D genes are given only for firm matches. The size field is filled for only some rows; it gives once, few, many or a size class.

length	V	size	D	J	DNA	CDR3
14	TRBV28	few	.	TRBJ2-5	TGTGCCAGCAGTTTACAGGGTCGATGGGAGACCCAGTACTTC	CASSLQGRWETQYF
12	TRBV28	few	.	TRBJ2-7	TGTGCCAGCAGTGTGATAGCCTACGAGCAGTACTTC	CASSVIAYEQYF
14	TRBV27	few	TRBD1	TRBJ2-4	TGTGCCAGCAGTCCCTGGGACAGACAAAACATTCAGTACTTC	CASSPWDRQNIQYF
13	TRBV7-9	.	.	TRBJ2-2	TGTGCCAGCAGACCTTCGAACACCGGGGAGCTGTTTTTT	CASRPSNTGELFF
17	TRBV18	few	.	TRBJ1-5	TGTGCCAGCTCACCACCCGGCCTAACAGGGAGGAATCAGCCCCAGCATTTT	CASSPPGLTGRNQPQHF
15	TRBV7-2	.	TRBD1	TRBJ2-7	TGTGCCAGCAGCTTAGTTGACAGGGGTACCTACGAGCAGTACTTC	CASSLVDRGTYEQYF
15	TRBV7-9	.	.	TRBJ1-2	TGTGCCAGCAGCTTAGTGGGCAGGGGCCGCTATGGCTACACCTTC	CASSLVGRGRYGYTF
14	TRBV18	few	.	TRBJ2-3	TGTGCCAGCTCAAGGGCCCAAAGTACAGATACGCAGTATTTT	CASSRAQSTDTQYF
12	TRBV5-6	.	.	TRBJ2-7	TGTGCCAGCAGCTTCCCGGGGGCAGGCCAGTACTTC	CASSFPGAGQYF
13	TRBV4-1	few	.	TRBJ2-3	TGCGCCAGCAGCCAAGATCGAGTCAATACGCAGTATTTT	CASSQDRVNTQYF
15	TRBV5-1	few	.	TRBJ2-5	TGCGCCAGCAGCAGGAACCGGGAGCCTGGAGAGACCCAGTACTTC	CASSRNREPGETQYF
14	TRBV7-9	.	TRBD1	TRBJ1-1	TGTGCCAGCAGCTTAAGACAGGGTGACACTGAAGCTTTCTTT	CASSLRQGDTEAFF
13	TRBV14	many	.	TRBJ2-1	TGTGCCAGCAGCCAGGCAGGGGCCCGGAGGGAGTTCTTC	CASSQAGARREFF
15	TRBV7-2	few	.	TRBJ2-7	TGTGCCAGCAGCTTATCTTCGCAGGGGTTCTACGAGCAGTACTTC	CASSLSSQGFYEQYF
14	TRBV9	few	TRBD1	TRBJ1-5	TGTGCCAGCAGCGGGGGACAGAACAATCAGCCCCAGCATTTT	CASSGGQNNQPQHF
11	TRBV7-2	.	.	TRBJ1-1	TGTGCCAGCAGCCAATTGCAGATAGCTTTCTTT	CASSQLQIAFF
15	TRBV13	.	TRBD2	TRBJ2-5	TGTGCCAGCAGCTCCACCGGGAGGGCTCCTACGAAGCAGTACTTC	CASSSTGRAPTKQYF
15	TRBV7-2	few	TRBD2	TRBJ2-3	TGTGCCAGCAGCCCGGTGGGGGGGTCCTCAGATACGCAGTATTTT	CASSPVGGSSDTQYF
16	TRBV7-9	.	TRBD2	TRBJ2-4	TGTGCCAGCAGCCAGCGTAGCGGGAGGGCCGCGGACATTCAGTACTTC	CASSQRSGRAADIQYF
15	TRBV28	few	.	TRBJ2-7	TGTGCCAGCAGTAGCCCCGGGGACCATCGCTACGAGCAGTACTTC	CASSSPGDHRYEQYF
13	TRBV2	.	.	TRBJ1-2	TGTGCCAGCAGTGAAGGGGAGGGCTATGGCTACACCTTC	CASSEGEGYGYTF
15	TRBV18	few	.	TRBJ1-1	TGTGCCAGCTCGATAGGGACATCGGTGAACACTGAAGCTTTCTTT	CASSIGTSVNTEAFF
13	TRBV10-3	few	TRBD1	TRBJ1-5	TGTGCCATCAGTGGGACAGGGGGGCAGCCCCAGCATTTT	CAISGTGGQPQHF
15	TRBV7-2	.	.	TRBJ1-5	TGTGCCAGCAGCTTGTGGGCAGCGCTCAATCAGCCCCAGCATTTT	CASSLWAALNQPQHF
12	TRBV19	.	.	TRBJ1-5	TGTGCCACCGACAGGTCGGGTCAGCCCCAGCATTTT	CATDRSGQPQHF
15	TRBV18	few	TRBD1	TRBJ2-7	TGTGCCAGCTCAGACCGGGACAGGGGTACCTACGAGCAGTACTTC	CASSDRDRGTYEQYF
16	TRBV5-4	few	TRBD2	TRBJ2-2	TGTGCCAGCAGCCCCTACCCGGGACTAGCCACCGGGGAGCTGTTTTTT	CASSPYPGLATGELFF
17	TRBV7-2	few	TRBD2	TRBJ2-3	TGTGCCAGCAGCCGCGGGCCTAGCGGGAGCCCCTCCTATACGCAGTATTTT	CASSRGPSGSPSYTQYF
13	TRBV10-3	few	.	TRBJ2-5	TGTGCCATCAGTGATACCAGGGCAGAGACCCAGTACTTC	CAISDTRAETQYF
15	TRBV21-1	many	.	TRBJ2-1	TGTGCCAGCAGCCCGCTGGGACTAGGGGAAGATGAGCAGTTCTTC	CASSPLGLGEDEQFF
19	TRBV9	few	TRBD2	TRBJ2-2	TGTGCCAGCAGCTTAGGGCCGGGGGTTCGTAGCGGGACAACCGGGGAGCTGTTTTTT	CASSLGPGVRSGTTGELFF
18	TRBV4-2	.	.	TRBJ2-1	TGTGCCAGCAGCCGGATATACGGGACCGAAAGTTCCTACAATGAGCAGTTCTTC	CASSRIYGTESSYNEQFF
13	TRBV19	.	.	TRBJ2-7	TGTGCCAGTAGTATAGTACGCGGGGCCGAGCAGTACTTC	CASSIVRGAEQYF
21	TRBV28	.	.	TRBJ2-7	TGTGCCAGCAGTTTCTATTATGGGAGTGTAATGGACGGCAAGAGCTCCTACGAGCAGTACTTC	CASSFYYGSVMDGKSSYEQYF
16	TRBV15	.	TRBD1	TRBJ2-7	TGTGCCACCAGCAGAGACTCCGGGACAGGGATATACGAGCAGTACTTC	CATSRDSGTGIYEQYF
15	TRBV27	.	.	TRBJ2-7	TGTGCCAGCAGTTTGGGTCCCTTGGTGACCTACGAGCAGTACTTC	CASSLGPLVTYEQYF
12	TRBV13	few	.	TRBJ2-5	TGTGCCAGCAGCTTAGTTGGGGAGACCCAGTACTTC	CASSLVGETQYF
16	TRBV15	few	.	TRBJ2-5	TGTGCCACCAGCAGAGACGTGCCGCAGGGTGAAGAGACCCAGTACTTC	CATSRDVPQGEETQYF
13	TRBV6-6	.	.	TRBJ2-7	TGTGCCAGCAGAAAGGACAGTTCCTACGAGCAGTACTTC	CASRKDSSYEQYF
13	TRBV27	few	.	TRBJ2-7	TGTGCCAGCAGGAATCACATGGGCGACGAGCAGTACTTC	CASRNHMGDEQYF
15	TRBV15	few	.	TRBJ2-3	TGTGCCACCAGCAGGGTCACAGGGTACATCGGTACGCAGTATTTT	CATSRVTGYIGTQYF
12	TRBV19	few	.	TRBJ1-3	TGTGCCAGTAGTATACGGCGAAACACCATATATTTT	CASSIRRNTIYF
16	TRBV18	.	TRBD1	TRBJ1-2	TGTGCCAGCTCACCAGTTGCGGGACAGGGGACCTATGGCTACACCTTC	CASSPVAGQGTYGYTF
13	TRBV29-1	.	TRBD1	TRBJ2-7	TGCAGCGTGGGGGGACAGGGAACCTACGAGCAGTACTTC	CSVGGQGTYEQYF
16	TRBV7-9	.	.	TRBJ2-3	TGTGCCAGCAGCCTTGGGACTTCCACGAGCACAGATACGCAGTATTTT	CASSLGTSTSTDTQYF
11	TRBV20-1	.	.	TRBJ2-5	TGCAGTGCTAGGGCTCCGAGGGCCCAGTACTTC	CSARAPRAQYF
18	TRBV7-8	.	.	TRBJ1-5	TGTGCCAGCAGCTTACGGAAGACGTTCGGGGGGAGAGATCAGCCCCAGCATTTT	CASSLRKTFGGRDQPQHF
13	TRBV7-3	.	.	TRBJ2-2	TGTGCCAGCAGCCCTAGCGTCACCGGGGAGCTGTTTTTT	CASSPSVTGELFF
15	TRBV5-6	few	.	TRBJ2-1	TGTGCCAGCAGCGCTTTCGGGACAACTAACAATGAGCAGTTCTTC	CASSAFGTTNNEQFF
14	TRBV7-2	few	TRBD2	TRBJ2-7	TGTGCCAGCAGCTTCATAAGCGGGAGGTACGAGCAGTACTTC	CASSFISGRYEQYF